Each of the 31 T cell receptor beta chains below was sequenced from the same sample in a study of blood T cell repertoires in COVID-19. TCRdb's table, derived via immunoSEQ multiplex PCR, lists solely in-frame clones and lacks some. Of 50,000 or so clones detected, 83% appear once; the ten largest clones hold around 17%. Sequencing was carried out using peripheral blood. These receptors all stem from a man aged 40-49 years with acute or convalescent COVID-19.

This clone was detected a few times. The CDR3 coding sequence is TGTGCCAGCAGTGAAGCACTAGAGACCCAGTACTTC. Residues: CASSEALETQYF. The V and J genes are TRBV6-1 and TRBJ2-5, with D hard to call. The germline CDR1 and CDR2 sequences are MNHNS and SASEGT. The CDR3 loop spans 12 amino acids. V lost 0 bases to trimming and J lost 4 bases, with 3 bases between them.

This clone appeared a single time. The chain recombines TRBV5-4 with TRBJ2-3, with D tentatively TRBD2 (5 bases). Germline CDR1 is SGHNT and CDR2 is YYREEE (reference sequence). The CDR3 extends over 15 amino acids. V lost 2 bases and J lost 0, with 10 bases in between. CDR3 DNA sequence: TGTGCCAGCAGCTTTTCCGGGAAAAGCACAGATACGCAGTATTTT. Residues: CASSFSGKSTDTQYF.

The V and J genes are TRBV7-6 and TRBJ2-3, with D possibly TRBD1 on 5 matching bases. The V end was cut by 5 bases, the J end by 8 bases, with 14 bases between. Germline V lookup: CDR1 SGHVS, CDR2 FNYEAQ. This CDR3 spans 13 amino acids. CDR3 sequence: CASSTQGYGTQYF. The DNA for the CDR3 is TGTGCCAGCAGCACTCAGGGTTACGGTACGCAGTATTTT.

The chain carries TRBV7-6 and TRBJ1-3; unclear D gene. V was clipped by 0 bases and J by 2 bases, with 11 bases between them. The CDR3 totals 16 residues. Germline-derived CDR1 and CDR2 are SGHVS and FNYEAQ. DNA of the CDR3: TGTGCCAGCAGCTTAGCGATCGCAGAACCTGGAAACACCATATATTTT. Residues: CASSLAIAEPGNTIYF.

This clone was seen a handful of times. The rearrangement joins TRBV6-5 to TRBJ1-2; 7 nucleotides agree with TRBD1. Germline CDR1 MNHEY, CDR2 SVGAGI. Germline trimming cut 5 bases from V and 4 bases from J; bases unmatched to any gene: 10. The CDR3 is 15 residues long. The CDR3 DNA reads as TGTGCCAGCAGTATTCGACAGGGTGGGGGCTATGGCTACACCTTC. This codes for CASSIRQGGGYGYTF.

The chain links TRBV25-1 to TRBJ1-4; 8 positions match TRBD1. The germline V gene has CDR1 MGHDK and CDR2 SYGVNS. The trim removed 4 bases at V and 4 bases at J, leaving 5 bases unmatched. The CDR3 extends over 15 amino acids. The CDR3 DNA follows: TGTGCCAGCAGTGCTGGACAGGGATATAATGAAAAACTGTTTTTT. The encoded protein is CASSAGQGYNEKLFF.

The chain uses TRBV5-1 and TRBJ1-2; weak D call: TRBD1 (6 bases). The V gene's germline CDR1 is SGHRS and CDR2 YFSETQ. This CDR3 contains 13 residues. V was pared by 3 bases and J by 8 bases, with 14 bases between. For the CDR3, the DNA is TGCGCCAGCAGCTCCGAGGGGGGGCGAGGCTACACCTTC. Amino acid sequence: CASSSEGGRGYTF.

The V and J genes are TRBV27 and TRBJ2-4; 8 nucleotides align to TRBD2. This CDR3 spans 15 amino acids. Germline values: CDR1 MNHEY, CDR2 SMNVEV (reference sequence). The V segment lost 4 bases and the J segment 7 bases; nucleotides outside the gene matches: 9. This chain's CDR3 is CASSSPGGRRNIQYF. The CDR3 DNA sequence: TGTGCCAGCAGTTCCCCGGGAGGGCGAAGGAACATTCAGTACTTC.

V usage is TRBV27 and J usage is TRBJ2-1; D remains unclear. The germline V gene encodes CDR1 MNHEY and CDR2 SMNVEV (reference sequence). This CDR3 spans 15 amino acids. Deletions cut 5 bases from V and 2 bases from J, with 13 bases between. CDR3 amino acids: CASSNYLGPYNEQFF. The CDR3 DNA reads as TGTGCCAGCAGTAACTACCTAGGTCCCTACAATGAGCAGTTCTTC.

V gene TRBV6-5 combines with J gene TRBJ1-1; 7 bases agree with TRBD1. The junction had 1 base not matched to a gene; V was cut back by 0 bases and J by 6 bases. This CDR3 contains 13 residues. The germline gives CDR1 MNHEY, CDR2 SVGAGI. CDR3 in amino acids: CASSYSQGAEAFF. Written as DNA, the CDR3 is TGTGCCAGCAGTTACTCTCAGGGGGCTGAAGCTTTCTTT.

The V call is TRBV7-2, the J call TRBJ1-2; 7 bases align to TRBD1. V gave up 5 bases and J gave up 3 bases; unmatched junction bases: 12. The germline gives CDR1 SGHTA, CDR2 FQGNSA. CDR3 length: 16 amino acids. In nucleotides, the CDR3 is TGTGCCAGCAGCATACAGGGGTCTGAAAAAGACTATGGCTACACCTTC. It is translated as CASSIQGSEKDYGYTF.

The CDR3 DNA reads TGTGCCAGCAGCCAAGAAGGGGGGAGGTGGGACAGGGTGAAGGTGGACACTGAAGCTTTCTTT. This gives the protein CASSQEGGRWDRVKVDTEAFF. This rearrangement joins TRBV4-2 to TRBJ1-1; 9 bases agree with TRBD1. The CDR3 has 21 residues. Germline values: CDR1 LGHNA, CDR2 YNFKEQ. J was trimmed by 3 bases and V by 0 bases; bases with no gene match: 20.

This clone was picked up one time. The CDR3 DNA reads as TGTGCCAGCTGTTTAGCCGGGACTAGGCCCGGCGAGACCCAGTACTTC. Protein sequence: CASCLAGTRPGETQYF. The genes are TRBV6-2 or TRBV6-3 and TRBJ2-5; 8 nucleotides align to TRBD2. CDR1 and CDR2 (germline): MNHEY, SVGEGT. V lost 8 bases to trimming and J lost 5 bases; unmatched junction nucleotides: 16. The CDR3 is made up of 16 amino acids.

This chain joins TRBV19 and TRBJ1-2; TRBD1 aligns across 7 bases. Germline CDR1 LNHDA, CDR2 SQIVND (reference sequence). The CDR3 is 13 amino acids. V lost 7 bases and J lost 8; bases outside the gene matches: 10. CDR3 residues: CASTPTRQGGYTF. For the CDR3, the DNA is TGTGCCAGTACTCCCACTCGACAGGGAGGCTACACCTTC. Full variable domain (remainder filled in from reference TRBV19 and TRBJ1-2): DGGITQSPKYLFRKEGQNVTLSCEQNLNHDAMYWYRQDPGQGLRLIYYSQIVNDFQKGDIAEGYSVSREKKESFPLTVTSAQKNPTAFYLCASTPTRQGGYTFGSGTRLTVV.

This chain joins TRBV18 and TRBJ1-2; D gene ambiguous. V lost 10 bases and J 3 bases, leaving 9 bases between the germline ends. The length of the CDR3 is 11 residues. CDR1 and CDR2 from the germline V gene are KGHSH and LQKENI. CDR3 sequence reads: CATQRDYGYTF. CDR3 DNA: TGTGCCACCCAACGGGACTATGGCTACACCTTC.

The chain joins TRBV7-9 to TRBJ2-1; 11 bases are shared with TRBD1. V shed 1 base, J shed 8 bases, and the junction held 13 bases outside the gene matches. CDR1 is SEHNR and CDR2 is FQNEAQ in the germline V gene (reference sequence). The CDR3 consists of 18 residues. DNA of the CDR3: TGTGCCAGCAGCTTAGGGACAGGGGGCCGGGGGACCGACCATGAGCAGTTCTTC. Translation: CASSLGTGGRGTDHEQFF. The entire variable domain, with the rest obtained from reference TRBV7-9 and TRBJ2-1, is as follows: DTGVSQNPRHKITKRGQNVTFRCDPISEHNRLYWYRQTLGQGPEFLTYFQNEAQLEKSRLLSDRFSAERPKGSFSTLEIQRTEQGDSAMYLCASSLGTGGRGTDHEQFFGPGTRLTVL.

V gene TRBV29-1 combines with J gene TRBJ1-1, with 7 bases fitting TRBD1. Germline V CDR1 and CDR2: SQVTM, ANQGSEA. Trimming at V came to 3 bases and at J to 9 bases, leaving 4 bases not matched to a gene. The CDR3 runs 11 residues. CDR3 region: CSVDSDRKAFF. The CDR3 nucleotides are TGCAGCGTTGATTCGGACAGGAAAGCTTTCTTT.

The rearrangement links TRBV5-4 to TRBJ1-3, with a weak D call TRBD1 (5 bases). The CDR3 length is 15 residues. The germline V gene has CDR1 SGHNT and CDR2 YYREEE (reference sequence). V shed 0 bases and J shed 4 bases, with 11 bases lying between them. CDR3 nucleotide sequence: TGTGCCAGCAGCTTGGCCGGGGGGTTGGGAAACACCATATATTTT. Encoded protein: CASSLAGGLGNTIYF.

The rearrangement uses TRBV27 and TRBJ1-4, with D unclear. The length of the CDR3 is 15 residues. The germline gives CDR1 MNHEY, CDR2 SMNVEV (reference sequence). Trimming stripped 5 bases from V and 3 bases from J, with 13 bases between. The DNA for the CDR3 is TGTGCCAGCAGTCCCTCCGGGAGGGCTAATGAAAAACTGTTTTTT. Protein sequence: CASSPSGRANEKLFF.

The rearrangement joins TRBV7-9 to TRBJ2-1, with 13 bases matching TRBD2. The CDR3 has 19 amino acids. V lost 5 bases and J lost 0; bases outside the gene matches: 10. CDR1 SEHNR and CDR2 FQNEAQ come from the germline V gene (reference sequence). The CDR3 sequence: CASSRSGLAGLSSYNEQFF. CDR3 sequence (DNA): TGTGCCAGCAGCCGATCGGGACTAGCGGGATTGAGCTCCTACAATGAGCAGTTCTTC.

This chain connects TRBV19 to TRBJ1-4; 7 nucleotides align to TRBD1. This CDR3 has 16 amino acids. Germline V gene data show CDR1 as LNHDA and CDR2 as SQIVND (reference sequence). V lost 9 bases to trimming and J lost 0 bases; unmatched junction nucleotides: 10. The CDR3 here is CASLGTAAATNEKLFF. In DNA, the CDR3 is TGTGCCAGCCTCGGGACAGCAGCCGCAACTAATGAAAAACTGTTTTTT.

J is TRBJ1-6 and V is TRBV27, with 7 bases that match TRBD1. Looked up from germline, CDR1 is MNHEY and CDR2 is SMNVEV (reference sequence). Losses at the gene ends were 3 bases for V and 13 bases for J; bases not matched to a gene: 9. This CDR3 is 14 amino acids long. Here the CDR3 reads CASSFNDRVIPLHF. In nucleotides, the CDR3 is TGTGCCAGCAGTTTTAACGACAGGGTTATTCCCCTCCACTTT.

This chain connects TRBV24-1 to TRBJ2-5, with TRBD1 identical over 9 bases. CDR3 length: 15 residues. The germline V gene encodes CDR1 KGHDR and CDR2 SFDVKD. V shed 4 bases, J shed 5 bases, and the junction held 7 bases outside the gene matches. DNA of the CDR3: TGTGCCACCAGTGACAGGGACAGGGCCGGGGAGACCCAGTACTTC. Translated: CATSDRDRAGETQYF.

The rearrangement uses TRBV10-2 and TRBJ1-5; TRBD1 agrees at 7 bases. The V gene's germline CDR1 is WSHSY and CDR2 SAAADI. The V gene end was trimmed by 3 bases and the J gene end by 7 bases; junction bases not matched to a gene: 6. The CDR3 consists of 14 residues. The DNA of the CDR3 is TGCGCCAGCAGTGATAGACAGGGTGGCCAGCCCCAGCATTTT. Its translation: CASSDRQGGQPQHF.

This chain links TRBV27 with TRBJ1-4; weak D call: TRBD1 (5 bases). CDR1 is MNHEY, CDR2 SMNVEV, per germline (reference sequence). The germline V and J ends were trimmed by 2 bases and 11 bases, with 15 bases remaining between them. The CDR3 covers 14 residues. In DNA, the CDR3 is TGTGCCAGCAGTTTAATCCAGGGCGTGGGGAAACTGTTTTTT. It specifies CASSLIQGVGKLFF.

CDR3 sequence: CASTASGGAVTQYF. The CDR3, as DNA: TGTGCCAGCACCGCCTCCGGGGGAGCGGTAACCCAGTACTTC. J is TRBJ2-5 and V is TRBV7-9; tentatively, D is TRBD2 (6 bases). V was cut by 7 bases and J by 8 bases, with 20 bases left in between. The V gene's germline CDR1 is SEHNR and CDR2 FQNEAQ (reference sequence). This CDR3 has 14 residues.

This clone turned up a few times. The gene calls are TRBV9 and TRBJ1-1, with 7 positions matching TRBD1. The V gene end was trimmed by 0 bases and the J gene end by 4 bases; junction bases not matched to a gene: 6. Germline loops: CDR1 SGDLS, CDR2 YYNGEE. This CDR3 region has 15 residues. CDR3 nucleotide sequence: TGTGCCAGCAGCGTAGGGTGGCAGGGGGGCACTGAAGCTTTCTTT. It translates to CASSVGWQGGTEAFF. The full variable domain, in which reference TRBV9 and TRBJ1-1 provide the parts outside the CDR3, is DSGVTQTPKHLITATGQRVTLRCSPRSGDLSVYWYQQSLDQGLQFLIQYYNGEERAKGNILERFSAQQFPDLHSELNLSSLELGDSALYFCASSVGWQGGTEAFFGQGTRLTVV.

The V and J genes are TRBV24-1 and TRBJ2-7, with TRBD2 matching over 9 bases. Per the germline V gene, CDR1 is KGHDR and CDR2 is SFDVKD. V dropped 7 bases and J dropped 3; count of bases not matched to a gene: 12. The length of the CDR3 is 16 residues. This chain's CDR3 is CATSFLPRGGVYEQYV. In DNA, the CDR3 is TGTGCCACCAGCTTCCTTCCGCGGGGGGGCGTCTACGAGCAGTACGTC.

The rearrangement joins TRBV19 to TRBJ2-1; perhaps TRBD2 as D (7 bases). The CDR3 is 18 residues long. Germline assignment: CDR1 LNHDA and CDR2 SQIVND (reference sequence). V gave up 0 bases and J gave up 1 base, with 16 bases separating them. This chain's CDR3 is CASSIDRGGASSYNEQFF. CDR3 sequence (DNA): TGTGCCAGTAGTATAGATAGGGGGGGGGCCTCATCCTACAATGAGCAGTTCTTC.

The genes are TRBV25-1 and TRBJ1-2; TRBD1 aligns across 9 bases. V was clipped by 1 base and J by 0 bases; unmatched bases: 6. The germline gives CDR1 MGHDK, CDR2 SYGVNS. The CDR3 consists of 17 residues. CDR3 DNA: TGTGCCAGCAGTGAATCGGGACAGGGAAAAGCTAACTATGGCTACACCTTC. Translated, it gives CASSESGQGKANYGYTF.

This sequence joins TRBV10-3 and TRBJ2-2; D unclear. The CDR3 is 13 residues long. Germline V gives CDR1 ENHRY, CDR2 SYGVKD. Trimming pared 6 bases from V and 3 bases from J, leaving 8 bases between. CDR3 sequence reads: CAIRPPDTGELFF. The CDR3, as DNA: TGTGCCATCAGGCCTCCGGACACCGGGGAGCTGTTTTTT.